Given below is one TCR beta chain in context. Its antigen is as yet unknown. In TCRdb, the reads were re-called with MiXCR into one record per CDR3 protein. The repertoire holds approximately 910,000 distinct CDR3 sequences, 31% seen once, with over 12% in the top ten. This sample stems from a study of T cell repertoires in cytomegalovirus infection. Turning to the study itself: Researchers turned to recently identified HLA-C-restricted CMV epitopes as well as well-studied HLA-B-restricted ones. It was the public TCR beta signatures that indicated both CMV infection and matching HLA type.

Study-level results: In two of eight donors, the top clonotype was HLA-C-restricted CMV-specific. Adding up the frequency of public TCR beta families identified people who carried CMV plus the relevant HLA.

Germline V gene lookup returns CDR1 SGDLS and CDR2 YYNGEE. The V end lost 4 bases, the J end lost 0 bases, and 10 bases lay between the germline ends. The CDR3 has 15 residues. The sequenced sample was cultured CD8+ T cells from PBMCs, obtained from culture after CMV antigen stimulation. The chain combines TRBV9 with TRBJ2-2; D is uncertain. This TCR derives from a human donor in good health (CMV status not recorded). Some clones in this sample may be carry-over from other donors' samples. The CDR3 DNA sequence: TGTGCCAGCAGCAAGACACTACCGAACACCGGGGAGCTGTTTTTT. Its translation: CASSKTLPNTGELFF.